Each of the 10 T cell receptor beta chains below was sequenced from the same sample in a study of shared clonotypes between healthy human individuals. Sequencing used immunoSEQ multiplex PCR; TCRdb keeps in-frame clones, though not all of them. The sample has some 2.4 million clones, approximately 93% seen once. Sequencing was performed on naive CD4+ T cells from PBMCs. Subset: CD45RA+ positively selected. These TCRs come from a man between 18 and 35 years old in good health. Some clones in this sample may be carry-over from other donors' samples.

The genes are TRBV19 and TRBJ2-7, with D unclear. Between the trimmed V and J ends, which lost 5 bases and 7 bases, there was a span of 21 bases. Per the germline V gene, CDR1 is LNHDA and CDR2 is SQIVND (reference sequence). This CDR3 spans 15 amino acids. The CDR3 coding sequence is TGTGCCAGTAGTCTACGAGGCCCCACGGTGAGGGAGCAGTACTTC. Translating gives CASSLRGPTVREQYF. The variable domain in full, with the rest retrieved from reference TRBV19 and TRBJ2-7, is DGGITQSPKYLFRKEGQNVTLSCEQNLNHDAMYWYRQDPGQGLRLIYYSQIVNDFQKGDIAEGYSVSREKKESFPLTVTSAQKNPTAFYLCASSLRGPTVREQYFGPGTRLTVT.

On this clone: At one boundary the junction diverges from the germline segment, which might be a read error. The chain uses TRBV7-9 and TRBJ1-2, with D maybe TRBD1 (5 bases). The CDR3 covers 13 residues. Germline V gene data show CDR1 as SEHNR and CDR2 as FQNEAQ (reference sequence). The CDR3 loop is CASSPTGGASAIF. For the CDR3, the DNA is TGTGCCAGCAGCCCCACCGGCGGGGCGTCAGCTATCTTC.

The chain combines TRBV19 with TRBJ1-2, with a possible D match to TRBD1 (5 bases). V gave up 5 bases and J gave up 5 bases, with 12 bases separating them. This CDR3 has 13 amino acids. CDR1 is LNHDA, CDR2 SQIVND, per germline (reference sequence). The CDR3 nucleotides read TGTGCCAGTAGTTTCCGGCAGGGTTATGGCTACACCTTC. Encoded protein: CASSFRQGYGYTF.

J is TRBJ2-7 and V is TRBV18, with TRBD2 matching over 9 bases. The germline V gene encodes CDR1 KGHSH and CDR2 LQKENI. The CDR3 contains 18 residues. V lost 6 bases, J lost 3 bases, and 18 bases stayed unmatched. The CDR3 DNA sequence: TGTGCCAGCTCGCTTGGGTGGCTAGCGGGAACCACAGGCTACGAGCAGTACTTC. Amino acid sequence: CASSLGWLAGTTGYEQYF.

The chain employs TRBV18 and TRBJ1-2; D might be TRBD1 (5 bases). The germline CDR1 and CDR2 sequences are KGHSH and LQKENI. This CDR3 is built from 15 residues. V lost 3 bases and J 2 bases, leaving 13 bases between the germline ends. The CDR3 bases are TGTGCCAGCTCACCTTCCGGGACCTTCAACTATGGCTACACCTTC. Encoded protein: CASSPSGTFNYGYTF.

The chain employs TRBV7-9 and TRBJ1-4; D gene ambiguous. The CDR3 extends over 14 amino acids. Per germline, CDR1 SEHNR and CDR2 FQNEAQ (reference sequence). Trimming stripped 4 bases from V and 6 bases from J, with 12 bases between. CDR3 in amino acids: CASSSTRADEKLFF. The CDR3 DNA reads as TGTGCCAGCAGCTCGACCCGGGCCGATGAAAAACTGTTTTTT.

Only one count was recorded for this clone. The V gene is TRBV2, the J gene TRBJ2-7; TRBD1 matches 8 bases. This CDR3 comprises 13 residues. Germline lookup yields CDR1 SNHLY and CDR2 FYNNEI. V dropped 6 bases and J dropped 6; count of bases not matched to a gene: 7. The CDR3 loop reads CASSATGGGEQYF. The CDR3 DNA reads TGTGCCAGCAGCGCCACAGGGGGTGGCGAGCAGTACTTC.

This clone was counted once. The chain has TRBV5-4 and TRBJ1-2, with a possible D match to TRBD1 (6 bases). The germline gives CDR1 SGHNT, CDR2 YYREEE (reference sequence). CDR3 length equals 15 residues. With 4 bases removed from V and 6 bases from J, the gap between germline ends came to 19 bases. CDR3 region: CASSPGRGHLDGYTF. The CDR3, as DNA: TGTGCCAGCAGCCCGGGACGGGGACACCTCGATGGCTACACCTTC.

CDR3 sequence (DNA): TGTGCCAGCAGTGCGGCTAGCGGTTACTACAATGAGCAGTTCTTC. This codes for CASSAASGYYNEQFF. The chain recombines TRBV2 with TRBJ2-1; 7 bases match TRBD2. Germline V lookup: CDR1 SNHLY, CDR2 FYNNEI. The CDR3 loop spans 15 amino acids. J was trimmed by 3 bases and V by 4 bases; bases with no gene match: 6.

Only one count was recorded for this clone. The chain links TRBV15 to TRBJ1-1; 11 nucleotides match TRBD1. J gave up 5 bases and V 2 bases, and 7 bases lay outside the gene matches. Germline V gene data show CDR1 as LNHNV and CDR2 as YYDKDF (reference sequence). The CDR3 has 16 residues. The CDR3 coding sequence is TGTGCCACCAGCAGACCCGGGACAGGGGGATGGACTGAAGCTTTCTTT. It is translated as CATSRPGTGGWTEAFF.